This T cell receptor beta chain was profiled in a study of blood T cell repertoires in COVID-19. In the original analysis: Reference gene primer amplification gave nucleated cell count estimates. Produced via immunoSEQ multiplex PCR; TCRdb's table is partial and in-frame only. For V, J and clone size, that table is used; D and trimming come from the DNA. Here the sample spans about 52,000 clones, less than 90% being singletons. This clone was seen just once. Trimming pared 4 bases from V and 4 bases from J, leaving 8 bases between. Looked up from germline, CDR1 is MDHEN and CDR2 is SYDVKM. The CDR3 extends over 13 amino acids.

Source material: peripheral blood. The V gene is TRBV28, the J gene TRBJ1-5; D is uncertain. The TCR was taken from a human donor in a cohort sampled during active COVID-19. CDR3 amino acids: CASSYGVNQPQHF. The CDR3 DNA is TGTGCCAGCAGTTACGGTGTGAATCAGCCCCAGCATTTT.